The 15 T cell receptor beta chains in this list originate from one sample, sequenced in a study of blood T cells in healthy people across ages. A second about 6 to 12 cycle PCR used barcoded and J-beta primers. TCRdb re-derived calls from the 5' RACE reads in MiXCR, one entry per CDR3 protein. This table has fewer than 700,000 distinct CDR3 sequences, around 48% appearing once. Sequenced: blood. The source of these receptors is an elderly man in good health.

The chain recombines TRBV18 with TRBJ1-1; D not resolved. The CDR3 loop spans 15 amino acids. The V and J ends lost 1 base and 0 bases respectively, with 9 bases between them. Germline assignment: CDR1 KGHSH and CDR2 LQKENI. The CDR3 DNA reads as TGTGCCAGCTCACCACGTGATAAAATGAACACTGAAGCTTTCTTT. It yields the protein CASSPRDKMNTEAFF.

V and J are TRBV20-1 and TRBJ2-3, with 8 positions matching TRBD2. The length of the CDR3 is 15 residues. In germline, CDR1 is DFQATT, CDR2 SNEGSKA (reference sequence). The V segment lost 7 bases and the J segment 9 bases; nucleotides outside the gene matches: 18. The CDR3, as DNA: TGCAGTGTTCTACCCGGAGCGGGGGCGGCGGGGACGCAGTATTTT. Translating it yields CSVLPGAGAAGTQYF.

Written as DNA, the CDR3 is TGCAGCGCGGGACAGTGGGGCCAGCCCCAGCATTTT. Protein: CSAGQWGQPQHF. The gene calls are TRBV29-1 and TRBJ1-5; 7 nucleotides match TRBD1. Germline CDR1 and CDR2: SQVTM and ANQGSEA. This CDR3 spans 12 amino acids. Unmatched junction bases numbered 7, after V lost 7 bases and J lost 7 bases.

The chain employs TRBV5-8 and TRBJ2-7; 8 bases line up with TRBD1. In germline, CDR1 is SGHTS, CDR2 YDEGEE. After removal of 6 bases from V and 6 bases from J, the junction contained 2 bases not matched to a gene. This CDR3 comprises 11 residues. DNA of the CDR3: TGTGCCAGCAACACAGGGGGCGAGCAGTACTTC. Protein sequence: CASNTGGEQYF. Together with reference TRBV5-8 and TRBJ2-7, the CDR3 gives the full variable domain: EAGVTQSPTHLIKTRGQQATLRCSPISGHTSVYWYQQALGLGLQFLLWYDEGEERNRGNFPPRFSGRQFPNYSSELNVNALELEDSALYLCASNTGGEQYFGPGTRLTVT.

J is TRBJ1-2 and V is TRBV20-1; D may be TRBD1 (5 bases). The CDR3 length is 15 residues. Trimming cost V 5 bases and J 12 bases, with 28 bases left between them. Germline V CDR1 and CDR2: DFQATT, SNEGSKA (reference sequence). The CDR3 sequence is CSAGGAGNGVVRNTF. In DNA form, the CDR3 reads TGCAGTGCTGGAGGGGCTGGGAACGGGGTAGTTAGAAACACCTTC.

The chain joins TRBV6-1 to TRBJ1-6; the D gene is possibly TRBD1 (6 bases). The V end was cut by 7 bases, the J end by 10 bases, with 17 bases between. The germline CDR1 and CDR2 sequences are MNHNS and SASEGT. This CDR3 has 14 residues. The CDR3 loop is CASKGGREASPLHF. As DNA, the CDR3 is TGTGCCAGCAAGGGGGGCAGGGAGGCATCACCCCTCCACTTT.

DNA of the CDR3: TGCAGTGCTAGAGTTGTCGGGGGGCGATATTTCTATGGCTACACCTTC. Amino acids: CSARVVGGRYFYGYTF. V and J are TRBV20-1 and TRBJ1-2, with D possibly being TRBD1 (6 bases). Germline V gives CDR1 DFQATT, CDR2 SNEGSKA (reference sequence). V was shortened by 1 base and J by 4 bases, with 19 bases between the two germline ends. The CDR3 is 16 amino acids.

The chain carries TRBV29-1 and TRBJ2-3; 8 bases are shared with TRBD1. The CDR3 has 13 amino acids. V was clipped by 6 bases and J by 5 bases; unmatched bases: 7. CDR1 and CDR2 from the germline V gene are SQVTM and ANQGSEA. As DNA, the CDR3 is TGCAGCGTGGAGGACAGGGTAGAAGATACGCAGTATTTT. As protein: CSVEDRVEDTQYF.

V and J are TRBV9 and TRBJ2-4, with no clear D. The better agreement between TRBJ2-7 and the DNA end casts doubt on the J call. Germline CDR1 SGDLS, CDR2 YYNGEE. The CDR3 is 15 amino acids. DNA for the CDR3: TGTGCCAGCAGCCCGAGAAGTGACTCAACCTACGAGCAGTACTTC. Translation: CASSPRSDSTYEQYF.

About this clonotype itself: Possible read error: a much larger clone is one base away. This chain joins TRBV7-9 and TRBJ2-7; tentatively, D is TRBD1 or TRBD2 (6 bases each). CDR3 length equals 16 residues. The germline V and J ends were trimmed by 1 base and 1 base, with 14 bases remaining between them. Germline loops: CDR1 SEHNR, CDR2 FQNEAQ (reference sequence). CDR3 in amino acids: CASSLEGRGLSYEQYF. The CDR3 DNA reads as TGTGCCAGCAGCTTAGAGGGCAGGGGACTTTCCTACGAGCAGTACTTC. Supplemented by reference TRBV7-9 and TRBJ2-7, the full variable domain reads DTGVSQNPRHKITKRGQNVTFRCDPISEHNRLYWYRQTLGQGPEFLTYFQNEAQLEKSRLLSDRFSAERPKGSFSTLEIQRTEQGDSAMYLCASSLEGRGLSYEQYFGPGTRLTVT.

This clonotype has just a few counts. The chain couples TRBV7-2 to TRBJ2-5, with D possibly TRBD1 on 5 matching bases. CDR3 size: 13 residues. The V and J ends lost 6 bases and 5 bases respectively, with 13 bases between them. Germline-derived CDR1 and CDR2 are SGHTA and FQGNSA. The CDR3 nucleotides read TGTGCCAGCAGGTCAGGGTTTAGGGAGACCCAGTACTTC. Its translation: CASRSGFRETQYF. The full variable domain, rest sourced from reference TRBV7-2 and TRBJ2-5, is GAGVSQSPSNKVTEKGKDVELRCDPISGHTALYWYRQSLGQGLEFLIYFQGNSAPDKSGLPSDRFSAERTGGSVSTLTIQRTQQEDSAVYLCASRSGFRETQYFGPGTRLLVL.

This clonotype was counted a single time. The chain is built from TRBV6-2 or TRBV6-3 and TRBJ2-2, with 7 positions matching TRBD2. This CDR3 has 15 amino acids. V lost 5 bases, J lost 7 bases, and 10 bases stayed unmatched. From germline, CDR1 is MNHEY and CDR2 SVGEGT. Here the CDR3 reads CASSRTSTEHGELFF. CDR3 DNA: TGTGCCAGCAGTCGGACTAGTACGGAGCACGGGGAGCTGTTTTTT.

This chain joins TRBV7-9 and TRBJ1-4; D remains ambiguous. The CDR3 length is 16 residues. Trimming took off 5 bases at V and 0 bases at J, with 13 bases between the two ends. The germline V gene has CDR1 SEHNR and CDR2 FQNEAQ (reference sequence). CDR3 sequence (DNA): TGTGCCAGCAGCCCTCTCGGTGGGGCAACTAATGAAAAACTGTTTTTT. It yields the protein CASSPLGGATNEKLFF.

The sample holds a few counts of this clonotype. CDR3: CASSFTRTGQNIQYF. The CDR3 DNA reads as TGTGCCAGCAGCTTCACCCGGACAGGCCAAAACATTCAGTACTTC. The chain has TRBV7-2 and TRBJ2-4, with 7 bases aligning to TRBD1. Unmatched junction bases numbered 7, after V lost 3 bases and J lost 5 bases. The length of the CDR3 is 15 residues. Germline V gives CDR1 SGHTA, CDR2 FQGNSA.

The J gene is TRBJ2-3, the V gene TRBV6-2 or TRBV6-3; TRBD2 aligns across 10 bases. This CDR3 has 18 amino acids. Germline CDR1 reads MNHEY; CDR2 reads SVGEGT. V was clipped by 6 bases and J by 1 base; unmatched bases: 13. CDR3 DNA: TGTGCCAGCAGCCCAACTAGCGGGACCCTCTGGCGCACAGATACGCAGTATTTT. Translation gives CASSPTSGTLWRTDTQYF.